A single T cell receptor beta chain is shown here with its context. The antigen remains unidentified. The PCR was carried out with 60 Vbeta primers and 13 Jbeta primers. Here immunoSEQ multiplex PCR was the method, and the copy in TCRdb shows in-frame clones only, minus some. The table has some 130,000 clones, about 80% seen once; the top ten hold approximately 1.2%. This sample is drawn from a study of cytomegalovirus exposure and HLA in healthy donors. Study outcomes and limitations: TCR beta V segments were, for the most part, productive about 87% or about 30% of the time in an earlier analysis. A later analysis reportedly identified an Asian-associated ancestry cluster as carrying fewer N-insertions than the approximately 710-donor mean.

The V gene's germline CDR1 is SGHRS and CDR2 YFSETQ. This CDR3 contains 15 residues. Unmatched junction bases numbered 2, after V lost 0 bases and J lost 5 bases. The chain uses TRBV5-1 and TRBJ2-5; 12 nucleotides align to TRBD2. Sequencing was carried out using PBMCs. The TCR sequence derives from a middle-aged man in good health and CMV-seronegative. CDR3 coding DNA: TGCGCCAGCAGCTTGGGACTAGCGGGAGATGAGACCCAGTACTTC. Encoded protein: CASSLGLAGDETQYF.